One sample yielded the 2 T cell receptor beta chains listed below, sequenced in a study of blood T cell repertoires in COVID-19. Profiling relied on immunoSEQ multiplex PCR, and the TCRdb table lists in-frame clones only, not all of them. The table has around 360,000 clones, approximately 89% seen once. Specimen: PBMCs or T cells enriched from blood (not recorded which). Source of these receptors: a man aged 35 to 55 in a cohort exposed to, infected with or recovered from COVID-19 (not recorded which).

The rearrangement links TRBV4-2 to TRBJ1-1; D gene uncertain. The CDR3 extends over 11 amino acids. V was pared by 1 base and J by 10 bases, with 7 bases between. Germline values: CDR1 LGHNA, CDR2 YNFKEQ. The CDR3 DNA follows: TGTGCCAGCAGCCAAGGGGAGGTAGCTTTCTTT. This codes for CASSQGEVAFF.

The rearrangement joins TRBV20-1 to TRBJ1-2; 8 positions agree with TRBD1. CDR3 size: 17 residues. The V and J ends lost 3 bases and 5 bases, in that order; junction bases with no gene match: 17. The germline gives CDR1 DFQATT, CDR2 SNEGSKA (reference sequence). The CDR3 spells CSASPLTIQGAWYGYTF. CDR3 DNA sequence: TGCAGTGCTAGTCCCCTCACCATCCAGGGGGCATGGTATGGCTACACCTTC.